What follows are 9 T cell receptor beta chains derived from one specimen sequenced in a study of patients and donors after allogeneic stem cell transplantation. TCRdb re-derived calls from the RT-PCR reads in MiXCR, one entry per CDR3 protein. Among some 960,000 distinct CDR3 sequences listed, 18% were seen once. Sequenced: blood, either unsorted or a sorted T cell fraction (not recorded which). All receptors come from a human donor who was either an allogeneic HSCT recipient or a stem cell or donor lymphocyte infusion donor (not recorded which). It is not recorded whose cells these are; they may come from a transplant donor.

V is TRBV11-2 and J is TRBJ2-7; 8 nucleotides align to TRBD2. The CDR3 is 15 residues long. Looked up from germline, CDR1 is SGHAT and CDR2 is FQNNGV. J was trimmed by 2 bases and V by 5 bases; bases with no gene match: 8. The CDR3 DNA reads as TGTGCCAGCAGCCCCATGCTAGCGGGCACCTACGAGCAGTACTTC. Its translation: CASSPMLAGTYEQYF.

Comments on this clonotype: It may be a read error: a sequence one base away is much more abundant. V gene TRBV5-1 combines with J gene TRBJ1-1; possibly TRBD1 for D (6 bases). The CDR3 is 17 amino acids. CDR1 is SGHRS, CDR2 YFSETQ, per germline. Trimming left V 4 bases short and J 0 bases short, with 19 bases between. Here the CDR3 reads CASSLNYNRDLNTEAFF. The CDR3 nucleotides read TGCGCCAGCAGCCTAAACTACAACAGGGACCTGAACACTGAAGCTTTCTTT. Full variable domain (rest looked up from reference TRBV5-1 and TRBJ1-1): KAGVTQTPRYLIKTRGQQVTLSCSPISGHRSVSWYQQTPGQGLQFLFEYFSETQRNKGNFPGRFSGRQFSNSRSEMNVSTLELGDSALYLCASSLNYNRDLNTEAFFGQGTRLTVV.

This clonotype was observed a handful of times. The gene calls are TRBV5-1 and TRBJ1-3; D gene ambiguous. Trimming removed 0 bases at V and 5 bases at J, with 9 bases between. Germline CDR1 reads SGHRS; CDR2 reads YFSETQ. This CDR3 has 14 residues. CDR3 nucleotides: TGCGCCAGCAGCTTGGATGGCGGCAGAAACACCATATATTTT. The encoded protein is CASSLDGGRNTIYF.

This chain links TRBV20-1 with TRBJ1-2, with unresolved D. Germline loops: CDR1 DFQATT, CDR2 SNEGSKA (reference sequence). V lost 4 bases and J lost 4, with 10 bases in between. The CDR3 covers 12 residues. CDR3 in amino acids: CSAKTVSYGYTF. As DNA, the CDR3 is TGCAGTGCTAAAACAGTGTCCTATGGCTACACCTTC.

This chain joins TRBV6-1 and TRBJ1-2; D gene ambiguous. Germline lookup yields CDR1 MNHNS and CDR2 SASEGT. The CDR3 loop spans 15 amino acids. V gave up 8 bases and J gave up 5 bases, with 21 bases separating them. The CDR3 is CASLPLRAGGYGYTF. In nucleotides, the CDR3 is TGTGCCAGCCTACCTTTAAGGGCTGGTGGGTATGGCTACACCTTC.

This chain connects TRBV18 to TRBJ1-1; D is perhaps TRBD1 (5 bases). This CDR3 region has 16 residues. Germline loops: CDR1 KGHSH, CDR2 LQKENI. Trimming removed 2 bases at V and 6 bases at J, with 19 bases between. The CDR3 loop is CASSPSPGRVTPEAFF. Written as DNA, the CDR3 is TGTGCCAGCTCACCATCACCGGGACGGGTGACCCCTGAAGCTTTCTTT.

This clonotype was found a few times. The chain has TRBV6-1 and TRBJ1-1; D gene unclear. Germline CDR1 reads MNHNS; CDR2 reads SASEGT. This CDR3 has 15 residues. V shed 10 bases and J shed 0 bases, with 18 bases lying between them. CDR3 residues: CAIDSLGRVNTEAFF. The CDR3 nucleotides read TGTGCCATCGACTCCCTGGGGAGGGTGAACACTGAAGCTTTCTTT.

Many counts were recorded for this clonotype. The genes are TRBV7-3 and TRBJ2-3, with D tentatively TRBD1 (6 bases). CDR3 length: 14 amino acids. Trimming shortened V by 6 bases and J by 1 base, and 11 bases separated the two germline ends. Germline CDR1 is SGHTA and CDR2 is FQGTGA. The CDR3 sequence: CASSLTGGTDTQYF. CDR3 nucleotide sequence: TGTGCCAGCAGTTTGACAGGAGGCACAGATACGCAGTATTTT.

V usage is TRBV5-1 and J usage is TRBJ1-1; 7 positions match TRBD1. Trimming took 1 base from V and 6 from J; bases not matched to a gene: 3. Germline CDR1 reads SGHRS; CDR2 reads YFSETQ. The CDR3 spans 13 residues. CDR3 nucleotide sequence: TGCGCCAGCAGCTTGACCACAGGGGCTGAAGCTTTCTTT. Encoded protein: CASSLTTGAEAFF.